A selection of T cell receptor beta chains follows, all from one sample in a study of cytomegalovirus exposure and HLA in healthy donors. Sequencing was performed with immunoSEQ multiplex PCR; in TCRdb, only in-frame clones are kept and a portion is missing. This sample yields roughly 220,000 clones, of which 65% to 85% are seen a single time; about an eighth belongs to the top ten. Specimen: PBMCs. Receptor source: a young woman in good health and CMV-seropositive. Each CDR3 is given with its conserved first and last residue. D genes are given only for firm matches. Clone sizes are given selectively: once, few, many, or a class where the clone is expanded.

d_call,v_call,j_call,clone_size,cdr3_nt,cdr3_aa
TRBD1,TRBV4-1,TRBJ1-5,NA,TGCGCCAGCAGCCAATCCGGGACAGGGCTTAATCAGCCCCAGCATTTT,CASSQSGTGLNQPQHF
TRBD1,TRBV6-5,TRBJ1-2,once,TGTGCCAGCAGTTACTCGAATTTAGGGACAGGGAATGGCTACACCTTC,CASSYSNLGTGNGYTF
TRBD1,TRBV5-8,TRBJ1-2,NA,TGTGCCAGCTTGGGGGACAGCGACTTC,CASLGDSDF
NA,TRBV25-1,TRBJ1-1,NA,TGTGCCAGTTACAAGAACACTGAAGCTTTCTTT,CASYKNTEAFF
NA,TRBV11-2,TRBJ2-7,NA,TGTGCCAGCAGCTCCAGCGCTGGACAGATCTACGAGCAGTACTTC,CASSSSAGQIYEQYF
NA,TRBV27,TRBJ1-4,NA,TGTGCCAGCCGAAGTAAAGATCGTGGTGAAAAACTGTTTTTT,CASRSKDRGEKLFF
TRBD1,TRBV5-6,TRBJ1-3,once,TGTGCCAGCAGCCCGGGGGACAGAGGAAACACCATATATTTT,CASSPGDRGNTIYF
NA,TRBV12-2,TRBJ2-7,NA,TGTGCAAGTCGCTTAGCGCTAATAGGGACAGGGCCTTACGAGCAGTACTTC,CASRLALIGTGPYEQYF
NA,TRBV7-9,TRBJ2-1,NA,TGTGCCAGCAGCCACAGTGAGGCGGACAATGAGCAGTTCTTC,CASSHSEADNEQFF
TRBD2,TRBV19,TRBJ2-2,NA,TGTGCCAGTAGTATCCCAAGCGGGAGGGCCCACGGGGAGCTGTTTTTT,CASSIPSGRAHGELFF
NA,TRBV7-7,TRBJ2-5,NA,TGTGCTAGCAGCGTCGGAGGGTGGGAGGAGACCCAGTACTTC,CASSVGGWEETQYF
TRBD1,TRBV9,TRBJ1-2,NA,TGTGCCAGCAGCATTACCGGGACAGGGGTCTATGGCTACACCTTC,CASSITGTGVYGYTF
TRBD2,TRBV27,TRBJ2-5,many,TGTGCCAGCAGTCGGAGCGGGGCCCCCCAAGAGACCCAGTACTTC,CASSRSGAPQETQYF
NA,TRBV5-8,TRBJ1-2,once,TGTGCCAGCAGCTTTGCGTATAACTATGGCTACACCTTC,CASSFAYNYGYTF
NA,TRBV19,TRBJ2-7,NA,TGTGCCAGTAGTTATGACAGACTGACCTACGAGCAGTACTTC,CASSYDRLTYEQYF
TRBD2,TRBV7-2,TRBJ2-7,NA,TGTGCCAGCAGCTTGGCTAGCGGGAACTCCTACGAGCAGTACTTC,CASSLASGNSYEQYF
TRBD1,TRBV2,TRBJ1-2,NA,TGTGCCAGCAGTGAAAATCTCCGAGTTCGAGGACAGGGCCAGGACGGCTACACCTTC,CASSENLRVRGQGQDGYTF
NA,TRBV19,TRBJ1-4,once,TGTGCCAGTAGCCTCACCAATGAAAAACTGTTTTTT,CASSLTNEKLFF
NA,TRBV11-3,TRBJ2-1,once,TGTGCCAGCAGCCGAGCTAGCTCCTACAATGAGCAGTTCTTC,CASSRASSYNEQFF
NA,TRBV2,TRBJ2-7,NA,TGTGCCAGCAGTGAAGGGACAGTTGATATCTACGAGCAGTACTTC,CASSEGTVDIYEQYF
NA,TRBV27,TRBJ1-1,NA,TGTGTCGCGGGAGCCTTCAACACTGAAGCTTTCTTT,CVAGAFNTEAFF
NA,TRBV30,TRBJ2-3,NA,TGTGCCTCCAACAGAGGGACCCCTAGCACAGATACGCAGTATTTT,CASNRGTPSTDTQYF
NA,TRBV7-2,TRBJ2-7,NA,TGTGCCAGCAGCATCGGGACCTTAGAGCAGTACTTC,CASSIGTLEQYF
NA,TRBV27,TRBJ2-7,NA,TGTGCCAGCAGTTCCGTAGGACTTCCCTACGAGCAGTACTTC,CASSSVGLPYEQYF
NA,TRBV20-1,TRBJ2-1,NA,TGCAGTGCTAGTAGTATTCGGCAGTTCTTC,CSASSIRQFF
NA,TRBV5-1,TRBJ2-7,NA,TGCGCCAGCAGCTTGGTGGATTCCTACGAGCAGTACTTC,CASSLVDSYEQYF
TRBD1,TRBV5-1,TRBJ2-2,NA,TGCGCCAGCAGCCTCCGACAGGGGCGAGACACCGGGGAGCTGTTTTTT,CASSLRQGRDTGELFF
NA,TRBV15,TRBJ1-3,many,TGTGCCACCAGCCCGCGGACAATCATCGGACCTGGAAACACCATATATTTT,CATSPRTIIGPGNTIYF
NA,TRBV6-6,TRBJ2-3,NA,TGTGCCAGCAGCCCCGGACTGGGAAGCACAGATACGCAGTATTTT,CASSPGLGSTDTQYF
TRBD2,TRBV18,TRBJ2-7,few,TGTGCCAGCTCCCTTATGGGTAGCGGGAGTGACGAGCAGTACTTC,CASSLMGSGSDEQYF
NA,TRBV6-5,TRBJ1-1,NA,TGTGCCAGCAGTTACCCCGGGCAGGGGAACACTGAAGCTTTCTTT,CASSYPGQGNTEAFF
NA,TRBV5-4,TRBJ2-1,NA,TGTGCCAGCAGCTTGGGTCTCGGGGGCTCCTACAATGAGCAGTTCTTC,CASSLGLGGSYNEQFF
TRBD2,TRBV23-1,TRBJ2-3,NA,TGCGCCAGCAGGACTAGCGAGATCCGGTATGGTACGCAGTATTTT,CASRTSEIRYGTQYF
NA,TRBV29-1,TRBJ2-1,NA,TGCAGCGTTGAACATAACTTCTACAATGAGCAGTTCTTC,CSVEHNFYNEQFF
NA,TRBV5-1,TRBJ2-1,NA,TGCGCCAGCAACAAACTTTTCTTCCGGGACCCGGGATTGGAGAATGAGCAGTTCTTC,CASNKLFFRDPGLENEQFF
NA,TRBV6-5,TRBJ1-4,NA,TGTGCCAGCAGTTACGACCGAGGCGAAAAACTGTTTTTT,CASSYDRGEKLFF
TRBD1,TRBV5-1,TRBJ2-6,NA,TGCGCCAGCAGCTTGGACAGGGGTCCCTTAGTCCTGACTTTC,CASSLDRGPLVLTF
TRBD2,TRBV27,TRBJ2-7,NA,TGTGCCAGCAGTTTCCGACACCCAGGACTAGCGGGGTCCTACGAGCAGTACTTC,CASSFRHPGLAGSYEQYF
TRBD2,TRBV5-4,TRBJ2-3,NA,TGTGCCAGCAGCACATCACCGGGACTAACCACAGATACGCAGTATTTT,CASSTSPGLTTDTQYF
NA,TRBV27,TRBJ2-6,NA,TGTGCCAGCAGTCTACAGGGTAGGACGTCTGGGGCCAACGTCCTGACTTTC,CASSLQGRTSGANVLTF
NA,TRBV4-1,TRBJ2-7,NA,TGCGCCAGCAGCCATCGGGGGAGCTCCTACGAGCAGTACTTC,CASSHRGSSYEQYF
NA,TRBV19,TRBJ1-1,NA,TGTGCCAGTAGTATAGTAAAAGGCACTGAAGCTTTCTTT,CASSIVKGTEAFF
NA,TRBV7-3,TRBJ1-1,NA,TGTGCCAGCAGCTTAACGGGGAATCCGGGGGTGAACACTGAAGCTTTCTTT,CASSLTGNPGVNTEAFF
NA,TRBV30,TRBJ1-4,NA,TGTGCCTGGAGAGACATAGGGGAAAAACTGTTTTTT,CAWRDIGEKLFF
TRBD2,TRBV30,TRBJ2-2,NA,TGTGCCTGGATGGCCGGGACTAGCGGAATCCTGGGCACCGGGGAGCTGTTTTTT,CAWMAGTSGILGTGELFF
NA,TRBV9,TRBJ1-5,once,TGTGCCAGCAGCGTAGATTCCGATCAGCCCCAGCATTTT,CASSVDSDQPQHF